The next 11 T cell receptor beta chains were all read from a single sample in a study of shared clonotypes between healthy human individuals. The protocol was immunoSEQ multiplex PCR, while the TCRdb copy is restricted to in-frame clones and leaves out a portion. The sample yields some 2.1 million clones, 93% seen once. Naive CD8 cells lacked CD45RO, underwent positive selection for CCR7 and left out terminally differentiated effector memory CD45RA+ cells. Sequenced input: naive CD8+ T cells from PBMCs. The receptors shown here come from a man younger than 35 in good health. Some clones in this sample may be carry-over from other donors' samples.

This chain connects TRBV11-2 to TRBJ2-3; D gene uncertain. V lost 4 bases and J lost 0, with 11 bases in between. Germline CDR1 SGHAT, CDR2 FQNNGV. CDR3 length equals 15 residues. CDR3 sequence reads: CASSYVGGSTDTQYF. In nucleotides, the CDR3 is TGTGCCAGCAGCTACGTGGGCGGTAGCACAGATACGCAGTATTTT.

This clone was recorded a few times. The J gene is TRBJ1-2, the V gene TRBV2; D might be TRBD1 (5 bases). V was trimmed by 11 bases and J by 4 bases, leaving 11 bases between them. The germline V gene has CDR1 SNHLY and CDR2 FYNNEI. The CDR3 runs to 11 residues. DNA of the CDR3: TGTGCCGGAACAGGTGGCTATGGCTACACCTTC. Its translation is CAGTGGYGYTF.

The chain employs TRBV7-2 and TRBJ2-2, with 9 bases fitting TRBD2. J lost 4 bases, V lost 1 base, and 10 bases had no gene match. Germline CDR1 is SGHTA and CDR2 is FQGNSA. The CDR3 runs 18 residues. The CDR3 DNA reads TGTGCCAGCAGCTTAGGGTTGATTCTAGCGGGGTTCACCGGGGAGCTGTTTTTT. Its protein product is CASSLGLILAGFTGELFF.

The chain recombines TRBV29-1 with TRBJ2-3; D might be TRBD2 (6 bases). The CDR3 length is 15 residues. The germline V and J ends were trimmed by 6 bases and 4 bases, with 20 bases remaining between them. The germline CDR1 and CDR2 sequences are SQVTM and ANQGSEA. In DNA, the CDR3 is TGCAGCGTAGCCTTCGGGACTGTGGTGGCAGATACGCAGTATTTT. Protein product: CSVAFGTVVADTQYF.

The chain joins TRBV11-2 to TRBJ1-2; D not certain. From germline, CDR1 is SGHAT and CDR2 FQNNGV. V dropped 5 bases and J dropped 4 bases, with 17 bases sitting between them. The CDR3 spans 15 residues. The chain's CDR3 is CASSPLATLLYGYTF. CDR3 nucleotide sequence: TGTGCCAGCAGCCCGCTTGCGACCCTACTCTATGGCTACACCTTC.

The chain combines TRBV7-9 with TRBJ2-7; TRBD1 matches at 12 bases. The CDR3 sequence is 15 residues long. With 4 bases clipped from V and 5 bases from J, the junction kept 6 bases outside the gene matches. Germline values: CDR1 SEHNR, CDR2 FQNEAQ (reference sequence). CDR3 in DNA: TGTGCCAGCAGCTCGTCCGGGACAGGGGGCAACGAGCAGTACTTC. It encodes CASSSSGTGGNEQYF.

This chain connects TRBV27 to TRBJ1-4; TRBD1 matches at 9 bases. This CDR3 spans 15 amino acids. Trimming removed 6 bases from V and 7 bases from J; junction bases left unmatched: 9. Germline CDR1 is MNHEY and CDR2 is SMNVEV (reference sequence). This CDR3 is CASSQLTGGGEKLFF. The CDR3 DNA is TGTGCCAGCAGCCAATTGACAGGGGGTGGTGAAAAACTGTTTTTT.

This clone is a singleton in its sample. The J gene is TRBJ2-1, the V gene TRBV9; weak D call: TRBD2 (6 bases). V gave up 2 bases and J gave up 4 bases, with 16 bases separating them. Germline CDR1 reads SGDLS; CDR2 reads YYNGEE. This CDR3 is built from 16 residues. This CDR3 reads CASSVSSEIPYNEQFF. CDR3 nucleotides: TGTGCCAGCAGCGTGTCTAGCGAGATACCGTACAATGAGCAGTTCTTC.

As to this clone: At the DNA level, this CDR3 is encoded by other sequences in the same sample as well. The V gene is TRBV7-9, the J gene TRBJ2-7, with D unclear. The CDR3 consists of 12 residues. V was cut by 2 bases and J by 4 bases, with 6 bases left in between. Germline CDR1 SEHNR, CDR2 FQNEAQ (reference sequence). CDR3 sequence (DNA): TGTGCCAGCAGCTTAAGACCTTACGAGCAGTACTTC. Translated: CASSLRPYEQYF.

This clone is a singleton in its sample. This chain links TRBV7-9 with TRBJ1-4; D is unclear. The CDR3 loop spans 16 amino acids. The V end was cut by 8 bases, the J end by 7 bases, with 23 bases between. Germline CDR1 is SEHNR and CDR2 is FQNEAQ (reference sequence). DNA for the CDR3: TGTGCCAGCGGTTCGGGGTTTTCAATACCACCTGAAAAACTGTTTTTT. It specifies CASGSGFSIPPEKLFF.

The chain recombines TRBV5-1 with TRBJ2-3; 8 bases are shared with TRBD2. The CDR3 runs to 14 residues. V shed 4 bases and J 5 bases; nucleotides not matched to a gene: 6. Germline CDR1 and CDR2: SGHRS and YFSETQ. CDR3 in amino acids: CASSDGRAGDTQYF. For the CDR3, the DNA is TGCGCCAGCAGCGACGGGAGGGCCGGAGATACGCAGTATTTT.